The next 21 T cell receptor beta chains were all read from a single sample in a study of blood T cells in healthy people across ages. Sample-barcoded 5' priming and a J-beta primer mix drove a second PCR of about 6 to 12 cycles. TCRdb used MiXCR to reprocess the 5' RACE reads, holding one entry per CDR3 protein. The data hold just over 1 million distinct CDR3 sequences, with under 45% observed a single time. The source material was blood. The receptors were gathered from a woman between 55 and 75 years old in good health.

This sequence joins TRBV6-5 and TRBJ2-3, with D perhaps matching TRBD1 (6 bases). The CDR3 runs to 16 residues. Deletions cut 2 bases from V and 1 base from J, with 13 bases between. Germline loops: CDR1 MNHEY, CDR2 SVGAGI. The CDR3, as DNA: TGTGCCAGCAGTTACCAGGGGAAGTGGGGCACAGATACGCAGTATTTT. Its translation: CASSYQGKWGTDTQYF.

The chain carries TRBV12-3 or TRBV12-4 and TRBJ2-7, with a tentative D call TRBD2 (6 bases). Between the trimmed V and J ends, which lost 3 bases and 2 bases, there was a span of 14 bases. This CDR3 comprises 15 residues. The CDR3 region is CASSFCVAGTYEQYF. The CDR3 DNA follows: TGTGCCAGCAGTTTCTGTGTTGCGGGGACCTACGAGCAGTACTTC.

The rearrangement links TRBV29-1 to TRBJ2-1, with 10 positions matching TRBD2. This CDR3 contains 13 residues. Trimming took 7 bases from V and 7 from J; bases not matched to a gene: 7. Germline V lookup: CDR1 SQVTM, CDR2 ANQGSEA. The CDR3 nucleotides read TGCAGCGCCTCTAGCGGGAGAAGAAATGAGCAGTTCTTC. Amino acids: CSASSGRRNEQFF.

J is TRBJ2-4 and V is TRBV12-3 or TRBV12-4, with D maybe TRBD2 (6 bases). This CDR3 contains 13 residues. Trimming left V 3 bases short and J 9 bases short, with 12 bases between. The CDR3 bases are TGTGCCAGCAGTTTGCTGGACGGGGGCATTCAGTACTTC. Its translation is CASSLLDGGIQYF.

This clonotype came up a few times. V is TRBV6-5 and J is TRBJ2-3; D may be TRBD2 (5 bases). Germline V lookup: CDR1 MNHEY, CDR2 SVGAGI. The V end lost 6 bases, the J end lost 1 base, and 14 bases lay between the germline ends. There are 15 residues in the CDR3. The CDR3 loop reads CASSFNGIGTDTQYF. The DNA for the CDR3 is TGTGCCAGCAGCTTCAACGGGATCGGCACAGATACGCAGTATTTT.

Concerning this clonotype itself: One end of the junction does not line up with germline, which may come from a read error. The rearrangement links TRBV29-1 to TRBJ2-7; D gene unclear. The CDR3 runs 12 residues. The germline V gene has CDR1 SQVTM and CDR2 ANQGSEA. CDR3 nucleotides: TGCAGCGTTACCCACCCGGGTGGCGAGCAGAACTTC. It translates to CSVTHPGGEQNF.

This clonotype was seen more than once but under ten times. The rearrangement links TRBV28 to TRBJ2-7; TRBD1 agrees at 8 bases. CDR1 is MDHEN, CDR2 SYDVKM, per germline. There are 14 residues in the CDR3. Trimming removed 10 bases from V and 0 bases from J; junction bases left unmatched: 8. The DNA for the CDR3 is TGTGCCATCAGAGACAGGGGCAGCTCCTACGAGCAGTACTTC. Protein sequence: CAIRDRGSSYEQYF.

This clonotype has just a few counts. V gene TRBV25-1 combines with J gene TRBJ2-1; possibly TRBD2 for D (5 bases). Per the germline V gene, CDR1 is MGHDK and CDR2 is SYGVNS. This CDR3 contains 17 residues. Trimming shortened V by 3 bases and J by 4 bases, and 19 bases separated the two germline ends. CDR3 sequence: CASSESRASLLYNEQFF. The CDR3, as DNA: TGTGCCAGCAGTGAGAGTCGGGCTAGCCTTCTTTACAATGAGCAGTTCTTC. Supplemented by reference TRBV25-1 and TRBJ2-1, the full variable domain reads EADIYQTPRYLVIGTGKKITLECSQTMGHDKMYWYQQDPGMELHLIHYSYGVNSTEKGDLSSESTVSRIRTEHFPLTLESARPSHTSQYLCASSESRASLLYNEQFFGPGTRLTVL.

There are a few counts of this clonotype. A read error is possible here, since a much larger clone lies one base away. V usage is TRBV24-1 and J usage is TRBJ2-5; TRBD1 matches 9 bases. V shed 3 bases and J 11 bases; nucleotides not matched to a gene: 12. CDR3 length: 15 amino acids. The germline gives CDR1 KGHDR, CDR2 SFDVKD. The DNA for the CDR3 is TGTGCCACCAGTGATGACGGACAGGGGAGGCGTGAGCAGTACTTC. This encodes CATSDDGQGRREQYF.

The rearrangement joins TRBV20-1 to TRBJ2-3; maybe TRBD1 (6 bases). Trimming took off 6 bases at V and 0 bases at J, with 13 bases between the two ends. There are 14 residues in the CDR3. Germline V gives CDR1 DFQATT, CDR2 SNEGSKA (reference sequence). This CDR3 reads CSATRTASTDTQYF. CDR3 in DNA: TGCAGTGCAACCAGGACAGCTAGCACAGATACGCAGTATTTT.

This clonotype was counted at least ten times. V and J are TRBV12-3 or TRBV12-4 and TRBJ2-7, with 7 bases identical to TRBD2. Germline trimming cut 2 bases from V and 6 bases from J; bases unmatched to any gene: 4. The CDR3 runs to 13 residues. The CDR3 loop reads CASSLSGGLEQYF. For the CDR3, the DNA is TGTGCCAGCAGTTTATCGGGGGGTCTCGAGCAGTACTTC.

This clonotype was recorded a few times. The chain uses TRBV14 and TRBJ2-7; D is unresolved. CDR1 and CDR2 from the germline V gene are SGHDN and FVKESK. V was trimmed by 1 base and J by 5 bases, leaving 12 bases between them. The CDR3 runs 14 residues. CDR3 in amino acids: CASSQGNRMNEQYF. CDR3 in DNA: TGTGCCAGCAGCCAAGGTAACAGAATGAACGAGCAGTACTTC.

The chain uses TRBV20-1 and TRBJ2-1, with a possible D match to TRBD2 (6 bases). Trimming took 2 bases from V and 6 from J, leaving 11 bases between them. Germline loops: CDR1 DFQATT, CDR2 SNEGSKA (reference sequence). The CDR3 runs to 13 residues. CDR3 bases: TGCAGTGCTAGACGGGCGGGGTTCAATGAGCAGTTCTTC. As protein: CSARRAGFNEQFF.

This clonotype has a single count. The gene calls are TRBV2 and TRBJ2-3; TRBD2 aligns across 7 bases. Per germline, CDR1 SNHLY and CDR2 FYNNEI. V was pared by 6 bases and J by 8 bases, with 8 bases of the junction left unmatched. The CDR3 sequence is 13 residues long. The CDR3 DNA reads TGTGCCAGCAGCGAGACTAGCCTCGGTACGCAGTATTTT. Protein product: CASSETSLGTQYF.

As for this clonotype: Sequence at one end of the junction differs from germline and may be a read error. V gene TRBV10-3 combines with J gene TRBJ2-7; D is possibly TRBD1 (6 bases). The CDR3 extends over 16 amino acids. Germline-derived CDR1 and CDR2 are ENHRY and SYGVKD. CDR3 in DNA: TGTACCATCAGTGAGTCGAGCAGGGGCGGGTACGACGAGCAGTACTTC. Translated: CTISESSRGGYDEQYF.

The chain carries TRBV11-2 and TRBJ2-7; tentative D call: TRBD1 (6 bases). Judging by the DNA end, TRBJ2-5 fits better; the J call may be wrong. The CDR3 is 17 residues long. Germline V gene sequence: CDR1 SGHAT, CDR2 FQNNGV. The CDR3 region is CASSLAARGQKGETQYF. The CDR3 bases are TGTGCCAGCAGCTTAGCTGCCAGGGGCCAAAAGGGGGAGACCCAGTACTTC.

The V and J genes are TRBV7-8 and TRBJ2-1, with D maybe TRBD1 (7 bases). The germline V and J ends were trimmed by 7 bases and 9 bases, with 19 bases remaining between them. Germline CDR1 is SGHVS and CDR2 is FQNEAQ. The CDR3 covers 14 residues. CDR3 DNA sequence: TGTGCCAGCACCGGAACGACAGGGACTTTTGAGCAGTTCTTC. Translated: CASTGTTGTFEQFF.

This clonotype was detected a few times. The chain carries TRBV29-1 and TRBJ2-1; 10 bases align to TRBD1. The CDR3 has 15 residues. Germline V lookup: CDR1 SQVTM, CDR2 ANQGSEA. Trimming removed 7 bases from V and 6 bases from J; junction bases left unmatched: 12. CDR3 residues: CSGFSGTGVPNEQFF. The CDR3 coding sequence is TGCAGCGGATTCTCCGGGACAGGGGTGCCCAATGAGCAGTTCTTC.

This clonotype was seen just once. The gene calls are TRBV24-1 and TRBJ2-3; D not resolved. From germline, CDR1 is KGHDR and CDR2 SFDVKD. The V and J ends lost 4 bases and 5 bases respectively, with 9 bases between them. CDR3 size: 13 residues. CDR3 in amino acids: CATSDPYRDTQYF. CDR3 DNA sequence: TGTGCCACCAGTGACCCTTACCGAGATACGCAGTATTTT.

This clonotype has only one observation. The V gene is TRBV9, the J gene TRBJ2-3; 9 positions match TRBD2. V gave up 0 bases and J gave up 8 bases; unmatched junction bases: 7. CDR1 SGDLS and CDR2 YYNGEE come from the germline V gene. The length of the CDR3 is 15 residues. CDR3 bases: TGTGCCAGCAGCGTAGATTTAGCGGGAGCCGGTACGCAGTATTTT. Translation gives CASSVDLAGAGTQYF.

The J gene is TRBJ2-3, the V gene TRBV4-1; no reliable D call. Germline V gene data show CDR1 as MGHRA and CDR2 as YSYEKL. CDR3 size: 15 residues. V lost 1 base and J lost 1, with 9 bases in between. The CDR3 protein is CASSQAQERTDTQYF. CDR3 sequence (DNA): TGCGCCAGCAGCCAAGCGCAGGAACGCACAGATACGCAGTATTTT.